These T cell receptor beta chains were read from a single sample in a study of post-analysis software for immune sequencing data. TCRdb fed the PCR reads into MiXCR, producing one record per CDR3 protein. The repertoire has 700,000 to 900,000 distinct CDR3 sequences, 46% of them found once; the top ten carry over 4.5%. The sample was blood. The receptors here all came from a girl aged 5-17 years with multiple sclerosis. Both conserved end residues are part of each CDR3. A D gene is named only where the DNA matches it firmly. Clone size is not always given. Where it is, it says once, few, many or a class for expanded clones.

size	V	D	J	CDR3	DNA
NA	TRBV20-1	NA	TRBJ1-5	CSAKGLAGQPKHF	TGCAGTGCTAAGGGTCTGGCGGGTCAGCCCAAGCATTTT
NA	TRBV20-1	TRBD1	TRBJ1-2	CSAPGQGTVWGYTF	TGCAGTGCCCCGGGACAGGGAACCGTTTGGGGCTACACCTTC
NA	TRBV10-3	NA	TRBJ2-5	CAISEDFQETQYF	TGTGCCATCAGTGAAGACTTCCAAGAGACCCAGTACTTC
NA	TRBV3-1	NA	TRBJ2-7	CASSRTTGQESYEQYF	TGTGCCAGCAGCCGAACGACCGGACAAGAATCCTACGAGCAGTACTTC
NA	TRBV12-5	NA	TRBJ2-5	CASGRGIWETQYF	TGTGCTAGTGGTCGGGGTATCTGGGAGACCCAGTACTTC
NA	TRBV20-1	NA	TRBJ2-1	CSARGRRANEQFF	TGCAGTGCTCGCGGGCGTCGCGCGAATGAGCAGTTCTTC
NA	TRBV7-2	NA	TRBJ2-5	CASSLEPHRGTQYF	TGTGCCAGCAGCTTAGAGCCCCACCGGGGGACCCAGTACTTC
NA	TRBV4-1	TRBD2	TRBJ2-7	CASSQEWSSGSYEQYF	TGCGCCAGCAGCCAAGAGTGGTCTAGCGGGAGCTACGAGCAGTACTTC
NA	TRBV20-1	TRBD2	TRBJ2-1	CSARAVSGSQSSYNEQFF	TGCAGTGCTAGAGCGGTGAGCGGGAGCCAAAGCTCCTACAATGAGCAGTTCTTC
few	TRBV6-1	NA	TRBJ2-7	CASREVNPGQLYF	TGTGCCAGCCGAGAGGTTAATCCGGGACAACTGTACTTC
few	TRBV12-3/TRBV12-4	NA	TRBJ1-2	CASSLGGLVGYGYTF	TGTGCCAGCAGTTTGGGGGGATTGGTGGGCTATGGCTACACCTTC
NA	TRBV7-2	NA	TRBJ2-3	CASSLPPPDSTKGKYF	TGTGCCAGCAGCTTACCCCCGCCCGACAGCACAAAGGGCAAGTATTTT
NA	TRBV6-6	TRBD2	TRBJ2-7	CASRKLAEGRSQYF	TGTGCCAGCAGAAAACTAGCGGAAGGGAGGTCCCAGTACTTC
few	TRBV29-1	TRBD2	TRBJ2-1	CSEMTSGGPSSYNEQFF	TGCAGCGAGATGACTAGCGGAGGACCGAGCTCCTACAATGAGCAGTTCTTC
NA	TRBV12-3/TRBV12-4	TRBD2	TRBJ2-7	CASSSRGTSGSHEQYF	TGTGCCAGCAGTTCACGAGGGACTAGCGGGAGCCACGAGCAGTACTTC
NA	TRBV7-6	NA	TRBJ2-7	CASSSRDEQYF	TGTGCCAGCAGCTCTCGGGATGAGCAGTACTTC
NA	TRBV6-6	NA	TRBJ1-2	CASSYSIRDGRGYGYTF	TGTGCCAGCAGTTACTCGATAAGGGACGGACGGGGGTATGGCTACACCTTC
NA	TRBV11-2	TRBD1	TRBJ1-6	CASSWGQGVNSPLHF	TGTGCCAGCAGCTGGGGACAGGGTGTGAATTCACCCCTCCACTTT
NA	TRBV29-1	NA	TRBJ2-7	CSVRDGGVSEQYF	TGCAGCGTTCGGGACGGAGGGGTCTCCGAGCAGTACTTC
few	TRBV20-1	TRBD2	TRBJ2-7	CSARAARQLAGPLREQYF	TGCAGTGCTAGAGCTGCCCGCCAACTAGCGGGACCCCTCCGCGAGCAGTACTTC
NA	TRBV29-1	NA	TRBJ2-3	CSVELRGKGTDTQYF	TGCAGCGTTGAACTGCGTGGAAAGGGCACAGATACGCAGTATTTT
once	TRBV5-5	NA	TRBJ2-5	CASSLEGDPQETQYF	TGTGCCAGCAGCTTGGAGGGCGACCCCCAAGAGACCCAGTACTTC
NA	TRBV7-8	NA	TRBJ2-3	CASSSPWGLAADTQYF	TGTGCCAGCAGCTCCCCGTGGGGACTCGCAGCAGATACGCAGTATTTT
few	TRBV9	NA	TRBJ2-3	CASKRLGGADTQYF	TGTGCCAGCAAGAGACTAGGTGGCGCAGATACGCAGTATTTT
NA	TRBV29-1	TRBD1	TRBJ2-7	CSVELGTGYEQYF	TGCAGCGTTGAATTAGGGACAGGCTACGAGCAGTACTTC
NA	TRBV7-9	NA	TRBJ2-3	CASSSLRLARTDTQYF	TGTGCCAGCAGCTCCCTCCGGCTGGCCCGCACAGATACGCAGTATTTT
once	TRBV6-1	TRBD1	TRBJ2-1	CASSRTGVAGNEQFF	TGTGCCAGCTCTAGGACAGGGGTTGCGGGGAATGAGCAGTTCTTC
few	TRBV6-5	NA	TRBJ1-2	CASSYSAGRSNYGYTF	TGTGCCAGCAGTTACTCAGCGGGGCGTTCGAACTATGGCTACACCTTC
NA	TRBV6-6	TRBD1	TRBJ1-2	CASRPGQGDGYTF	TGTGCCAGCAGACCGGGACAGGGGGATGGCTACACCTTC
few	TRBV6-5	NA	TRBJ1-2	CASTDGGSYGYTF	TGTGCCAGCACTGACGGTGGTAGCTATGGCTACACCTTC
NA	TRBV12-3/TRBV12-4	TRBD1	TRBJ1-5	CASSLGRGWQPQHF	TGTGCCAGCAGTTTAGGCAGGGGGTGGCAGCCCCAGCATTTT
NA	TRBV18	NA	TRBJ1-4	CASSPMATNEKLFF	TGTGCCAGCTCACCGATGGCGACGAATGAAAAACTGTTTTTT
NA	TRBV20-1	TRBD1	TRBJ1-4	CSARDRVTNEKLFF	TGCAGTGCTAGGGACAGGGTCACTAATGAAAAACTGTTTTTT
NA	TRBV27	NA	TRBJ1-1	CASSYGGGSDTEAFF	TGTGCCAGCAGTTATGGCGGGGGCAGTGATACTGAAGCTTTCTTT
NA	TRBV7-9	TRBD2	TRBJ2-6	CASSFRTSGSGANVLTF	TGTGCCAGCAGCTTTCGGACTAGCGGCTCTGGGGCCAACGTCCTGACTTTC
NA	TRBV19	TRBD2	TRBJ2-1	CASSPRLAANNEQFF	TGTGCCAGTAGCCCCCGACTAGCGGCAAACAATGAGCAGTTCTTC
NA	TRBV3-1	NA	TRBJ2-7	CASSHPSSYERYF	TGTGCCAGCAGCCACCCTAGCTCCTACGAGCGGTACTTC
many	TRBV29-1	NA	TRBJ2-5	CSVDGGETQYF	TGCAGCGTTGATGGGGGGGAGACCCAGTACTTC
NA	TRBV6-2/TRBV6-3	TRBD2	TRBJ2-7	CASQRGACYEQYF	TGTGCCAGCCAGCGGGGGGCTTGCTACGAGCAGTACTTC
NA	TRBV20-1	TRBD2	TRBJ2-3	CSARGASGKEDTQYF	TGCAGTGCTAGAGGGGCTAGCGGGAAAGAAGATACGCAGTATTTT
NA	TRBV7-7	TRBD1	TRBJ2-1	CASSAGTGREQFF	TGTGCTAGCAGTGCCGGGACAGGGCGTGAGCAGTTCTTC
NA	TRBV5-6	NA	TRBJ2-3	CASSLIAAPREDTQYF	TGTGCCAGCAGCCTTATAGCGGCCCCTAGAGAGGATACGCAGTATTTT
few	TRBV20-1	NA	TRBJ2-5	CSVYSAPALEQYF	TGCAGTGTTTATTCGGCCCCCGCGTTGGAGCAGTACTTC
few	TRBV2	TRBD1	TRBJ1-2	CVGGQELYGYTF	TGTGTCGGGGGACAGGAGCTCTATGGCTACACCTTC
few	TRBV20-1	NA	TRBJ2-7	CSARSPGLLEQYF	TGCAGTGCTAGATCCCCGGGACTCCTCGAGCAGTACTTC
NA	TRBV21-1	NA	TRBJ2-7	CASSKPHRGSSYEQYF	TGTGCCAGCAGCAAACCCCACAGGGGGAGCTCCTACGAGCAGTACTTC
NA	TRBV7-2	TRBD2	TRBJ2-1	CASSKEGTINNEQFF	TGTGCCAGCAGCAAGGAAGGGACTATAAACAATGAGCAGTTCTTC
NA	TRBV2	NA	TRBJ2-7	CASSERQSPYEQYF	TGTGCCAGCAGTGAACGGCAGAGCCCCTACGAGCAGTACTTC
few	TRBV6-1	TRBD2	TRBJ2-3	CASYEAGGADMQYF	TGTGCCAGTTACGAAGCGGGAGGGGCAGATATGCAGTATTTT
NA	TRBV7-9	NA	TRBJ2-5	CASSSNAETQYF	TGTGCCAGCAGCTCCAACGCTGAGACCCAGTACTTC
NA	TRBV5-5	NA	TRBJ2-3	CASRVEGSSRWDTQYF	TGTGCCAGCAGGGTTGAGGGCTCGAGCAGGTGGGATACGCAGTATTTT
NA	TRBV9	TRBD1	TRBJ1-2	CASSETGGAYGYTF	TGTGCCAGCAGCGAAACAGGGGGCGCCTATGGCTACACCTTC
NA	TRBV16	NA	TRBJ1-1	CASSQRTENTEAFF	TGTGCCAGCAGCCAACGGACAGAGAACACTGAAGCTTTCTTT
NA	TRBV12-3/TRBV12-4	NA	TRBJ1-2	CASTNPGRQGYTF	TGTGCCAGCACTAATCCAGGGAGACAGGGCTACACCTTC
NA	TRBV24-1	NA	TRBJ2-1	CATRDGGLDEQFF	TGTGCCACCAGGGACGGAGGACTCGATGAGCAGTTCTTC